A selection of T cell receptor beta chains follows, all from one sample in a study of monozygotic twins with inflammatory bowel disease. TCRdb re-analyzed the 5' RACE reads; it lists each CDR3 protein once, without DNA. Its clone listing holds around 140,000 distinct CDR3 sequences. Specimen: blood. These receptors came from a human donor with ulcerative colitis or Crohn's disease, or a healthy co-twin of an affected twin (not recorded which). The CDR3 runs from the conserved cysteine through the conserved F or W.

v_gene	j_gene	CDR3aa
TRBV29-1	TRBJ2-7	CSVVRGRTASYEQYF
TRBV4-3	TRBJ2-1	CASSQDHGRGLRNEQFF
TRBV11-1	TRBJ1-2	CASSREAQGPRANYGYTF
TRBV12-3/TRBV12-4	TRBJ2-2	CASTPAGFTGELFF
TRBV24-1	TRBJ2-3	CATSDPGTDTQYF
TRBV24-1	TRBJ2-1	CATSDRLRTSGSINEQFF
TRBV12-3/TRBV12-4	TRBJ1-6	CASSSRQGGGDNSPLHF
TRBV15	TRBJ1-4	CATSRGGGEAEKLFF
TRBV30	TRBJ2-2	CAWKGFSGSKGGTGELFF
TRBV18	TRBJ2-7	CASSSGTSGEQYF
TRBV7-9	TRBJ2-4	CASSPLAGGNIQYF
TRBV20-1	TRBJ2-1	CSARGPVNEQFF
TRBV29-1	TRBJ2-5	CSVRLGVGGTQYF
TRBV6-5	TRBJ1-2	CASSYRPGFNYGYTF
TRBV11-2	TRBJ2-1	CASSFGLAGEGPHYNEQFF
TRBV11-2	TRBJ2-7	CASSLGSISYEQYF
TRBV10-3	TRBJ1-4	CAISPGQGDEKLFF
TRBV5-1	TRBJ2-5	CASSSPTAQETQYF
TRBV12-3/TRBV12-4	TRBJ2-3	CASSPGLAGISDTQYF
TRBV5-1	TRBJ1-5	CDSSPFQGSNQPQHF
TRBV20-1	TRBJ2-1	CSAPPGLLSPNEQFF
TRBV25-1	TRBJ2-3	CASSETLAAVESSTDTQYF
TRBV25-1	TRBJ2-3	CASTTTDTQYF
TRBV6-6	TRBJ1-2	CASRDGTGWYGYTF
TRBV10-3	TRBJ2-5	CAISPGTDQETQYF
TRBV24-1	TRBJ2-3	CATSARGIPDTQYF
TRBV4-3	TRBJ2-7	CASSAHRDGNYEQYF
TRBV7-2	TRBJ2-2	CASSLRIAGHTGELFF
TRBV3-1	TRBJ2-2	CASSPISHTGVRPGELFF
TRBV4-2	TRBJ2-1	CASSQVGGVHEQFF
TRBV28	TRBJ2-3	CAIPWSGMTDTQYF
TRBV5-8	TRBJ2-3	CASSLGQGRDTQYF
TRBV4-2	TRBJ2-7	CASSQGKGGYEQYF
TRBV6-1	TRBJ1-5	CASSGLDGKNQPQHF
TRBV19	TRBJ1-5	CASSSGTVNQPQHF
TRBV6-1	TRBJ1-5	CASRGGTGDNQPQQF
TRBV20-1	TRBJ2-2	CSVGGLAGSGELFF
TRBV11-2	TRBJ2-2	CASSLVATAGELFF
TRBV19	TRBJ2-7	CASSIKQGNEQYF
TRBV19	TRBJ2-5	CASSIRTAGGETQYF
TRBV6-1	TRBJ1-1	CASSYTGTEAFF
TRBV20-1	TRBJ2-1	CSAWTSGAYNEQFF